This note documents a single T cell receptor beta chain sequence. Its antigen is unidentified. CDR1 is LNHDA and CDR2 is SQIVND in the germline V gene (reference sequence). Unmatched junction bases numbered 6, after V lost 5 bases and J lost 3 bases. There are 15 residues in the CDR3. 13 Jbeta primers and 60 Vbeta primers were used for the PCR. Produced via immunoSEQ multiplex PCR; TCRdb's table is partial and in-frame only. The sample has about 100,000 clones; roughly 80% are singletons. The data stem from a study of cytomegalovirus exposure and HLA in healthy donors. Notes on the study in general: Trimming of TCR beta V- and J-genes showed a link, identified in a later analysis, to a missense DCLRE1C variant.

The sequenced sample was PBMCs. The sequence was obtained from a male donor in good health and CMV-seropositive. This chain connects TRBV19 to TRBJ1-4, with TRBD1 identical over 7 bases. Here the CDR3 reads CASSSDRASNEKLFF. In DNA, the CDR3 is TGTGCCAGTAGTTCCGACAGGGCCTCTAATGAAAAACTGTTTTTT.